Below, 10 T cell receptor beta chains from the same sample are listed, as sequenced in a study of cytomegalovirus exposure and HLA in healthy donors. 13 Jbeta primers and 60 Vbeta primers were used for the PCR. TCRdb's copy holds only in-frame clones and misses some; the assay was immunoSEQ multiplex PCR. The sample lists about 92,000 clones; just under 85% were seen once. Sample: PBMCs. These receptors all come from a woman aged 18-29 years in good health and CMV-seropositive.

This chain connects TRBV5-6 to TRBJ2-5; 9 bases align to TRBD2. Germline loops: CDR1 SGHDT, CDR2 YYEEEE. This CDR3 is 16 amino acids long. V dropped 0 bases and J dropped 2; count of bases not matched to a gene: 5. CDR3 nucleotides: TGTGCCAGCAGCTTGGTGCGGGAGGGCCGACAAGAGACCCAGTACTTC. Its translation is CASSLVREGRQETQYF.

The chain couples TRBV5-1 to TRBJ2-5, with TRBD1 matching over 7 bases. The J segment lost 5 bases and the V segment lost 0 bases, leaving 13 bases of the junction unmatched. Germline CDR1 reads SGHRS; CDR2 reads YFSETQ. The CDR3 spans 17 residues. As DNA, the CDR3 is TGCGCCAGCAGCTTGGTCGTGCCCGTGGGACAGAGGGAGACCCAGTACTTC. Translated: CASSLVVPVGQRETQYF.

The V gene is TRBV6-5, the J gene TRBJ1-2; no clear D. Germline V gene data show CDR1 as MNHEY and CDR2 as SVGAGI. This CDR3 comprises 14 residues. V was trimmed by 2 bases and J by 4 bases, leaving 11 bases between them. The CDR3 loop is CASSYSGGGYGYTF. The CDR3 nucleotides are TGTGCCAGCAGTTACAGCGGCGGCGGCTATGGCTACACCTTC.

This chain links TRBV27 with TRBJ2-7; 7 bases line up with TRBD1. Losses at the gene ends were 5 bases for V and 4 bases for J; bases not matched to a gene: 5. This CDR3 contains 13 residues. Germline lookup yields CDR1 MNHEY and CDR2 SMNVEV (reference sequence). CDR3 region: CASSGDRRYEQYF. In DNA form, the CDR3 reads TGTGCCAGCAGTGGGGACAGACGTTACGAGCAGTACTTC.

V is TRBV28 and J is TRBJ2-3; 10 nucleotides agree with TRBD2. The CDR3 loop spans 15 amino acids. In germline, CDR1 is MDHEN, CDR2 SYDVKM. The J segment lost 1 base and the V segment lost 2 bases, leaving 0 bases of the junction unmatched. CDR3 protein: CASSLGLAGTDTQYF. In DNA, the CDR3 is TGTGCCAGCAGTTTAGGACTAGCGGGCACAGATACGCAGTATTTT.

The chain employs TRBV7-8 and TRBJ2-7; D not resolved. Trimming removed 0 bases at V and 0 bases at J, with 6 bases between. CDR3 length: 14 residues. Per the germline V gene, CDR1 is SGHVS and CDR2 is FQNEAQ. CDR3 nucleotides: TGTGCCAGCAGCTTAGCTTTTTACTCCTACGAGCAGTACTTC. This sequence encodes CASSLAFYSYEQYF. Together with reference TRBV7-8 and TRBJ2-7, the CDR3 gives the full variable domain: GAGVSQSPRYKVAKRGQDVALRCDPISGHVSLFWYQQALGQGPEFLTYFQNEAQLDKSGLPSDRFFAERPEGSVSTLKIQRTQQEDSAVYLCASSLAFYSYEQYFGPGTRLTVT.

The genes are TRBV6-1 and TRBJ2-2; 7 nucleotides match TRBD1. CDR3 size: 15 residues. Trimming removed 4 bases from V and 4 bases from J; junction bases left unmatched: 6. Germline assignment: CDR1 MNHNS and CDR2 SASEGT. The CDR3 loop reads CASSGHRGTTGELFF. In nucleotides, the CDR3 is TGTGCCAGCAGTGGACACAGGGGAACCACCGGGGAGCTGTTTTTT.

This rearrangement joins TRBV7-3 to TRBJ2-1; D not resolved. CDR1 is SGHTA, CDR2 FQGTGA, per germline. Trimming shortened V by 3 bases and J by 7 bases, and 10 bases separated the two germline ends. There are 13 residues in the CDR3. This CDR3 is CASSFLLFNEQFF. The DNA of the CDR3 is TGTGCCAGCAGCTTCCTCCTTTTTAATGAGCAGTTCTTC. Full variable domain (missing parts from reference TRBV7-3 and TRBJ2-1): GAGVSQTPSNKVTEKGKYVELRCDPISGHTALYWYRQSLGQGPEFLIYFQGTGAADDSGLPNDRFFAVRPEGSVSTLKIQRTERGDSAVYLCASSFLLFNEQFFGPGTRLTVL.

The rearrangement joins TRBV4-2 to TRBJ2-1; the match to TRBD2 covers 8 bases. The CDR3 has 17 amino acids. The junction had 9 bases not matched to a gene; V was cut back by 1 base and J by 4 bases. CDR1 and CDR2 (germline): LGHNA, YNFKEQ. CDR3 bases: TGTGCCAGCAGCCAAGCGATACGGGGGGGCGCGTACAATGAGCAGTTCTTC. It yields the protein CASSQAIRGGAYNEQFF.

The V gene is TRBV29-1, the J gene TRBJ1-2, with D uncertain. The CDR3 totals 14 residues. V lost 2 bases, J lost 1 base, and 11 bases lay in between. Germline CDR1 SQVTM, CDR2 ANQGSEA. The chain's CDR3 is CSVEIAENNYGYTF. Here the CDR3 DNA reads TGCAGCGTTGAAATCGCCGAGAATAACTATGGCTACACCTTC.